This T cell receptor beta chain emerged from a study of early T cells in non-severe SARS-CoV-2 infection (dated by TCRdb to 2020 to 2023). General notes on the study: Bulk RNA from unsorted whole blood was used for TCR sequencing, so alpha and beta chains could not be paired.

Set within a cohort of healthcare workers in London, UK, this nested case-control study involved weekly PCR testing of nasopharyngeal swabs along with blood sampling. Healthcare workers were recruited during the week of the UK lockdown, between 23 and 31 March 2020, and followed weekly for up to 16 weeks. Results the study describes overall, beyond this receptor: VDJdb matching was skewed toward anti-spike CD8 responses, so virus-specific expansions were likely underestimated and private and CD4 specificities were missed.

Libraries were made using 5' RACE. TCRdb shows the sequencer as NextSeq 500. Unique molecular identifiers were attached to individual cDNA molecules in the TCR library protocol so that sequencing error and PCR bias could be corrected. TCR alpha and beta chains were both sequenced, and the abundances of alpha and beta sequences in each sample were closely correlated with each other. The original pipeline was this. V gene, J gene and CDR3 annotation of TCR sequences was performed with Decombinator V4. Expanded TCRs were defined as changing significantly between any two time points under a Poisson model with p below 0.0001. Abundances of TCRs were expressed as counts per million after normalisation to the total number of TCRs sequenced in each sample. TRAV1-2 paired with TRAJ12, TRAJ20 or TRAJ33 defined MAIT TCRs, while TRAV10 paired with TRAJ18 defined iNKT TCRs. VDJdb, accessed 1 November 2021, was searched for CMV, EBV and SARS-CoV-2 annotated TCRs, excluding TCRs annotated for multiple antigens. The public sequencing data were trimmed at Q25 with fastp and processed into clonotypes with MiXCR by TCRdb, which kept only in-frame beta chains. Identical CDR3 protein sequences are pooled into one entry, listed with their most common genes and DNA. TCRdb's processing, not the authors' own work, is the source of the V and J calls. For this sample the table gives 68,000 or so distinct CDR3 sequences, of which 10% to 15% were detected only once. The ten top clones hold less than 6% of the sample.

The V end gives up 7 bases and the J end 7 bases, leaving 6 bases in the junction not matched to a gene. The CDR3 holds 13 amino acids from the cysteine to the phenylalanine. The kept DNA is CDR3 alone, 39 bases in frame from the first base. From a lookup of the germline V gene, CDR1 and CDR2 are MNHEY and SVGEGT. Note on this clonotype: Its specific antigen is unknown. No base-level quality is on record; no much larger clone is a single base apart.

Sequencing was performed on whole blood. The rearranged segments are TRBV6-2 or TRBV6-3 and TRBJ2-3; TRBD2 fits 9 bases in the junction. This sequence originates from an adult who was a healthcare worker with PCR-confirmed SARS-CoV-2 infection or an uninfected control (not recorded which). The DNA sequence follows: TGTGCCAGCACAGCGGGGGGCCCTCATACGCAGTATTTT. The translation is CASTAGGPHTQYF.